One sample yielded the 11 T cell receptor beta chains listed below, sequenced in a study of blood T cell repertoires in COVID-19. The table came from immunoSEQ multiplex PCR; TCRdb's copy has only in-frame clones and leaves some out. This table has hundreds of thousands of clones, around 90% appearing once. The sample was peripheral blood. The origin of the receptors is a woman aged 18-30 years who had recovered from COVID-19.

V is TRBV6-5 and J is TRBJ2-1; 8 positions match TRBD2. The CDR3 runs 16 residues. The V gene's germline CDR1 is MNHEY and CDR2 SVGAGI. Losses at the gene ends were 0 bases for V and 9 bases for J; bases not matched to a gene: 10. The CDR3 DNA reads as TGTGCCAGCAGTTACTCCGGCCTAGCGGGTTTAGGTGAGCAGTTCTTC. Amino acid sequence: CASSYSGLAGLGEQFF.

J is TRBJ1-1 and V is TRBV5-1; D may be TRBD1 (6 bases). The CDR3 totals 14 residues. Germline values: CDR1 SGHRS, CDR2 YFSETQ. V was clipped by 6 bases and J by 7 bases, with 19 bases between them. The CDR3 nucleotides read TGCGCCAGCAACCTTGCAGGGGCCATGGGTGAAGCTTTCTTT. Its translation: CASNLAGAMGEAFF.

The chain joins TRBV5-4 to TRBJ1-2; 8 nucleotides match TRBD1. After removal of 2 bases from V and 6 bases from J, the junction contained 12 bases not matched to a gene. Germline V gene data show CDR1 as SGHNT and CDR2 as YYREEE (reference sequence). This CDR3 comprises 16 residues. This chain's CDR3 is CASSFQPLDRGHGYTF. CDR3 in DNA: TGTGCCAGCAGCTTCCAACCCCTAGACAGGGGCCATGGCTACACCTTC.

The CDR3 DNA reads as TGTGCCAGCAGCACCCGGGAGGGCTACGAGCAGTACGTC. Amino acid sequence: CASSTREGYEQYV. This rearrangement joins TRBV5-5 to TRBJ2-7; 8 bases align to TRBD2. Looked up from germline, CDR1 is SGHKS and CDR2 is YYEKEE (reference sequence). The V and J ends lost 4 bases and 3 bases, in that order; junction bases with no gene match: 3. The CDR3 is 13 residues long.

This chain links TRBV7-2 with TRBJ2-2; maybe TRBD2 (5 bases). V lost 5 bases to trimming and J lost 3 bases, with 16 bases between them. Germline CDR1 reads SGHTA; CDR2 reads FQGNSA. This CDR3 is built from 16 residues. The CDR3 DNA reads TGTGCCAGCAGCCTGAGAGAGAGGGCTTACACCGGGGAGCTGTTTTTT. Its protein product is CASSLRERAYTGELFF. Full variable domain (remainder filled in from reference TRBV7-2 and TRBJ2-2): GAGVSQSPSNKVTEKGKDVELRCDPISGHTALYWYRQSLGQGLEFLIYFQGNSAPDKSGLPSDRFSAERTGGSVSTLTIQRTQQEDSAVYLCASSLRERAYTGELFFGEGSRLTVL.

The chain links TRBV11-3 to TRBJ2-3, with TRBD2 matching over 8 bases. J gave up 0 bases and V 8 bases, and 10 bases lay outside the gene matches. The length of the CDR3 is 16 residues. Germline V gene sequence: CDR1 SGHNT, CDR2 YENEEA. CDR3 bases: TGTGCCAGCGTGCCGGGGCGCGGGGGGAGCACAGATACGCAGTATTTT. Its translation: CASVPGRGGSTDTQYF.

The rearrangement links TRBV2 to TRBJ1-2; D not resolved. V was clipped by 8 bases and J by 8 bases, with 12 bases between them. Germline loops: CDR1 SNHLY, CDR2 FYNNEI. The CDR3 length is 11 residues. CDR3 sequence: CASPGEGGYTF. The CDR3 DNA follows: TGTGCCAGCCCCGGGGAAGGGGGCTACACCTTC.

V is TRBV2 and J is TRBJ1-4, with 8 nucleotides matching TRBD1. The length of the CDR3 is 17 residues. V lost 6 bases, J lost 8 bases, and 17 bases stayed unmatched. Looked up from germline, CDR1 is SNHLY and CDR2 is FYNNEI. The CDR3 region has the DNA TGTGCCAGCAGAACAGACCGGCTCAGGGGGCCAGGGGAAAAACTGTTTTTT. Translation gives CASRTDRLRGPGEKLFF. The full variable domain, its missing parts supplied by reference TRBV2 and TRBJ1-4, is EPEVTQTPSHQVTQMGQEVILRCVPISNHLYFYWYRQILGQKVEFLVSFYNNEISEKSEIFDDQFSVERPDGSNFTLKIRSTKLEDSAMYFCASRTDRLRGPGEKLFFGSGTQLSVL.

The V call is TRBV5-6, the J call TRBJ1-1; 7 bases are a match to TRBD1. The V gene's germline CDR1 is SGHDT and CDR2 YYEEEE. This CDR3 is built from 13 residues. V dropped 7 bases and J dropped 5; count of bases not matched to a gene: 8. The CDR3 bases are TGTGCCAGCCACGGGGGCAGGGGGACTGAAGCTTTCTTT. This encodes CASHGGRGTEAFF.

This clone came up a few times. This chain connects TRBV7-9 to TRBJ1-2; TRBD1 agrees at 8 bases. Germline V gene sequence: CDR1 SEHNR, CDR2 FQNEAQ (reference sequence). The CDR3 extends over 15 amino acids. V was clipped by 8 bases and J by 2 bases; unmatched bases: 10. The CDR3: CASLGDRGVNYGYTF. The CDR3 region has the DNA TGTGCCAGCCTGGGAGACAGGGGAGTAAACTATGGCTACACCTTC.

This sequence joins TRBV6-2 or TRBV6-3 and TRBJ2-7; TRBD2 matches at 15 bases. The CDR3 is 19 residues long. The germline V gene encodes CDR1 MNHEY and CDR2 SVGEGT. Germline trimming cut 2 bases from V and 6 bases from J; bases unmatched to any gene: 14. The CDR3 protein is CASSYGTSGRILTGREQYV. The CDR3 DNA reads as TGTGCCAGCAGTTACGGGACTAGCGGGAGGATCCTAACCGGACGCGAGCAGTACGTC.